One sample yielded the 2 T cell receptor beta chains listed below, sequenced in a study of metastatic and nonmetastatic thyroid tumors. No treatment had been given to any patient before thyroid surgery. Via MiXCR, TCRdb re-called the PCR reads. The sample consists of 23,000 or so clones, about 30% of them appearing once. The material sequenced was tumor tissue. Source of these receptors: a female donor with papillary thyroid cancer or a benign thyroid nodule (not recorded which). Some clones in this sample may be carry-over from other donors' samples.

In its sample, this clone was seen many times. The chain uses TRBV28 and TRBJ1-6; D may be TRBD1 (6 bases). The CDR3 has 17 amino acids. Germline V gives CDR1 MDHEN, CDR2 SYDVKM. V lost 1 base, J lost 4 bases, and 14 bases lay in between. As DNA, the CDR3 is TGTGCCAGCAGTTTATTGGGGGGGGGGCAGTATAATTCACCCCTCCACTTT. This codes for CASSLLGGGQYNSPLHF.

The CDR3 nucleotides read TGTGCCAGCAGCCGTCAGGGGGTCATTGGCTACACCTTC. This codes for CASSRQGVIGYTF. This sequence joins TRBV7-2 and TRBJ1-2, with 7 bases that match TRBD1. This CDR3 spans 13 amino acids. Germline lookup yields CDR1 SGHTA and CDR2 FQGNSA. V shed 5 bases, J shed 7 bases, and the junction held 7 bases outside the gene matches.